A selection of T cell receptor beta chains follows, all from one sample in a study of T cells and copy number aberrations in small-cell lung cancer. Some clones are missing from TCRdb's copy, which holds only in-frame ones; the method was immunoSEQ multiplex PCR. The data contain about 8,200 clones, roughly four fifths of them singletons. The specimen sequenced was normal tissue next to the tumor. These receptors were collected from a woman in her fifties or sixties with small cell lung cancer. CDR3s include the opening cysteine and the closing phenylalanine or tryptophan. A D gene is named only where the DNA matches it firmly. The size field is filled for only some rows; it gives once, few, many or a size class.

TRBD2 TRBJ2-3 . TRBV10-1 CASSGGGTDTQYF TGCGCCAGCAGTGGGGGGGGGACAGATACGCAGTATTTT
TRBD1 TRBJ2-3 . TRBV12-5 CASGPAGGMTDTQYF TGTGCTAGTGGTCCGGCAGGGGGCATGACAGATACGCAGTATTTT
. TRBJ2-1 . TRBV28 CASSSWTGSYNEQFF TGTGCCAGCAGTTCCTGGACGGGTTCCTACAATGAGCAGTTCTTC
. TRBJ2-1 . TRBV5-1 CASSLRGLGSYNEQFF TGCGCCAGCAGCTTGCGGGGACTTGGTTCCTACAATGAGCAGTTCTTC
. TRBJ2-2 . TRBV30 CAWIMTGGTGELFF TGTGCCTGGATTATGACAGGAGGCACCGGGGAGCTGTTTTTT
TRBD2 TRBJ2-1 . TRBV7-9 CASSAQSGSAYDEQFF TGTGCCAGCAGCGCCCAAAGCGGGAGTGCCTACGATGAGCAGTTCTTC
TRBD1 TRBJ1-2 . TRBV30 CAYPSTGGSEGYTF TGTGCCTACCCCTCGACAGGGGGCAGTGAGGGCTACACCTTC
. TRBJ2-6 few TRBV19 CASTVQGAGANVLTF TGTGCCAGTACCGTGCAGGGAGCTGGGGCCAACGTCCTGACTTTC
. TRBJ1-2 . TRBV7-3 CASSLDGYGYTF TGTGCCAGCAGCTTAGACGGCTATGGCTACACCTTC
. TRBJ2-3 . TRBV7-3 CANTESQGDTQYF TGTGCCAACACCGAGAGTCAGGGGGATACGCAGTATTTT